The rows below give T cell receptor beta chains drawn from one sample of a study of blood T cell repertoires in COVID-19. Generated by immunoSEQ multiplex PCR, the TCRdb table keeps only in-frame clones and is missing some. This sample has some 150,000 clones, with 88% found just once. The sample consisted of peripheral blood. The receptors come from a woman aged 55-70 years with acute or convalescent COVID-19. Both conserved end residues are part of each CDR3. A D gene is named only where the DNA matches it firmly. Expanded clones get a size class; other rows say once, few or many, or leave the size out.

cdr3_aa	cdr3_nt	j_call	d_call	v_call	clone_size
CASSLNPGTGRNEQYF	TGTGCCAGTAGTCTTAATCCCGGGACAGGGAGGAACGAGCAGTACTTC	TRBJ2-7	TRBD1	TRBV19	.
CASSLYSEAFF	TGTGCCAGCAGCCTATATAGTGAAGCTTTCTTT	TRBJ1-1	.	TRBV12-3/TRBV12-4	.
CASSSPNSRNTEAFF	TGTGCCAGCAGCTCCCCAAACTCAAGGAACACTGAAGCTTTCTTT	TRBJ1-1	.	TRBV7-3	.
CASSGGLTESSGETQYF	TGTGCCAGCAGTGGGGGCCTGACCGAAAGTAGCGGGGAGACCCAGTACTTC	TRBJ2-5	TRBD2	TRBV25-1	.
CASSRPTNLIVSQYF	TGTGCCAGCTCCCGTCCAACCAATCTAATAGTTTCGCAGTATTTT	TRBJ2-3	.	TRBV28	.
CASSSGATNEKLFF	TGTGCCAGTAGTTCAGGGGCAACTAATGAAAAACTGTTTTTT	TRBJ1-4	.	TRBV19	.
CAISESTRGYEQYF	TGTGCCATCAGTGAGTCGACTCGGGGCTACGAGCAGTACTTC	TRBJ2-7	.	TRBV10-3	.
CASSPQGVRDQPQHF	TGTGCCAGCTCACCGCAGGGGGTCCGAGATCAGCCCCAGCATTTT	TRBJ1-5	TRBD1	TRBV18	.
CASSPQVSGGAGETQYF	TGTGCCAGCAGCCCCCAGGTTAGCGGGGGGGCTGGAGAGACCCAGTACTTC	TRBJ2-5	TRBD2	TRBV7-2	.
CASSQGTGGYQPQHF	TGTGCCAGTAGTCAAGGGACAGGGGGCTATCAGCCCCAGCATTTT	TRBJ1-5	TRBD1	TRBV19	.
CARSLGGGYGYTF	TGTGCCAGAAGCTTGGGGGGCGGCTATGGCTACACCTTC	TRBJ1-2	.	TRBV5-3	once
CASNLQGRGTGELFF	TGTGCCAGCAATCTACAGGGGCGCGGCACCGGGGAGCTGTTTTTT	TRBJ2-2	TRBD1	TRBV6-6	.
CASSARTSGSTDTQYF	TGTGCCAGCAGTGCCCGCACTAGCGGAAGCACAGATACGCAGTATTTT	TRBJ2-3	TRBD2	TRBV6-1	.
CASNDDSLGGYTF	TGTGCCAGTAACGACGACAGTTTGGGAGGCTACACCTTC	TRBJ1-2	.	TRBV19	.
CAWSVGSVGNQPQHF	TGTGCCTGGAGTGTAGGGAGTGTGGGCAATCAGCCCCAGCATTTT	TRBJ1-5	.	TRBV30	.
CASSEWGQGNSPLHF	TGTGCCAGCAGCGAATGGGGACAGGGGAATTCACCCCTCCACTTT	TRBJ1-6	TRBD1	TRBV5-6	.
CASSITSGPFETQYF	TGTGCCAGCAGCATAACTAGTGGGCCATTTGAGACCCAGTACTTC	TRBJ2-5	.	TRBV7-3	.
CASSPGLAGGAEQFF	TGTGCCAGCTCACCCGGACTAGCGGGGGGAGCTGAGCAGTTCTTC	TRBJ2-1	TRBD2	TRBV18	.